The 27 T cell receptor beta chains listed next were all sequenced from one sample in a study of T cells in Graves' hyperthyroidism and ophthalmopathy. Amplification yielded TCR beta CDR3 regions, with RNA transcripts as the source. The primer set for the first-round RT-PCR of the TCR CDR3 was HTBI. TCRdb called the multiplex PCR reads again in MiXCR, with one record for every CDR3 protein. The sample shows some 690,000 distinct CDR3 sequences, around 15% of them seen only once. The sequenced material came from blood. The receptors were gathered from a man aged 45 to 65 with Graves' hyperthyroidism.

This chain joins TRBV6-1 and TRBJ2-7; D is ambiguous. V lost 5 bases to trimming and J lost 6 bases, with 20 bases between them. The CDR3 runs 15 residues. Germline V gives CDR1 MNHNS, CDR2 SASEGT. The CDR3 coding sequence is TGTGCCAGCAGTCCCACGACTCCACGTTTCGGCGAGCAGTACTTC. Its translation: CASSPTTPRFGEQYF.

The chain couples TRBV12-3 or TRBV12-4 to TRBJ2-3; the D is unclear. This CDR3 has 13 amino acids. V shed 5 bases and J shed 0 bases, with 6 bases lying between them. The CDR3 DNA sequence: TGTGCCAGCAGTCAGATTAGCACAGATACGCAGTATTTT. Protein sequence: CASSQISTDTQYF.

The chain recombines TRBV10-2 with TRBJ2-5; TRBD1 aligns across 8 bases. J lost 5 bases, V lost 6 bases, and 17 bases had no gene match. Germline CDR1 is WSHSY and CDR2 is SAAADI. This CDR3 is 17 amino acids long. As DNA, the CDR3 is TGCGCCAGCAGGATCGGACAGGGCATAGGCAAATCGGAGACCCAGTACTTC. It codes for CASRIGQGIGKSETQYF.

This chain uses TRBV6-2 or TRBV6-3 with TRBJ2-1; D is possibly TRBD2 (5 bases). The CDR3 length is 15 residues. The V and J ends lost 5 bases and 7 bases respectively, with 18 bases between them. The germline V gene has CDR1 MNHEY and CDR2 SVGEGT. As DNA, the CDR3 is TGTGCCAGCAGTGTACTTGAGGGAGAGGAAAATGAGCAGTTCTTC. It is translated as CASSVLEGEENEQFF.

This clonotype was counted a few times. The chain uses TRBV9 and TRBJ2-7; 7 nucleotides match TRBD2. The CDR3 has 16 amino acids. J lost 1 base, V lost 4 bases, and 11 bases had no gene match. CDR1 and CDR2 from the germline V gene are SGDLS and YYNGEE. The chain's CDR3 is CASSPGRAYPSYEQYF. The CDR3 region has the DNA TGTGCCAGCAGCCCGGGGAGGGCATATCCTTCCTACGAGCAGTACTTC.

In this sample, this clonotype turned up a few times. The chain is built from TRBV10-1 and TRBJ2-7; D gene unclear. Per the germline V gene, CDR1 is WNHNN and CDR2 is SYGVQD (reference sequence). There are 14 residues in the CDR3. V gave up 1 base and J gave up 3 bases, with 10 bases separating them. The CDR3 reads CASSEYQTSYEQYF. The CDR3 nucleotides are TGCGCCAGCAGTGAGTACCAGACCAGCTACGAGCAGTACTTC.

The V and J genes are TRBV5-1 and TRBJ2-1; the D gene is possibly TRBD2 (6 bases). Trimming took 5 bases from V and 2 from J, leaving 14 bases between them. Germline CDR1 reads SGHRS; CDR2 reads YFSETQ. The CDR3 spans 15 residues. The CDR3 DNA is TGCGCCAGCAGTATTGCGGGGATTACCTACAATGAGCAGTTCTTC. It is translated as CASSIAGITYNEQFF.

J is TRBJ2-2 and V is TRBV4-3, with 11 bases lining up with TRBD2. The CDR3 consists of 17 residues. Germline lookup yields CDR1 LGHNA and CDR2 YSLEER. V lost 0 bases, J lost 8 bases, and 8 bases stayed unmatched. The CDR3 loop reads CASSQDRTSGSNGELFF. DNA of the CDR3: TGCGCCAGCAGCCAAGATCGAACTAGCGGGAGTAATGGGGAGCTGTTTTTT.

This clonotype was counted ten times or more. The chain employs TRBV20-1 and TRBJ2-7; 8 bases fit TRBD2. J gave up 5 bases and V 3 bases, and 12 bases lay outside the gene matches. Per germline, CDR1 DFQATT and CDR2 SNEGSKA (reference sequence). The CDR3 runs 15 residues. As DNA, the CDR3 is TGCAGTGCTAGGGAGACCGGGAGGGCCGTCGACGAGCAGTACTTC. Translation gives CSARETGRAVDEQYF.

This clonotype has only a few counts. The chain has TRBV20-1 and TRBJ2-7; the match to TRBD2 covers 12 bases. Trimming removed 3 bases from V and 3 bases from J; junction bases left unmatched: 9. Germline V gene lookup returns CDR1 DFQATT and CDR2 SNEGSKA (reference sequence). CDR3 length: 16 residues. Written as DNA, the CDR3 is TGCAGTGCTAGGCGACTAGCGGGGGCTGGGAACTACGAGCAGTACTTC. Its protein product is CSARRLAGAGNYEQYF.

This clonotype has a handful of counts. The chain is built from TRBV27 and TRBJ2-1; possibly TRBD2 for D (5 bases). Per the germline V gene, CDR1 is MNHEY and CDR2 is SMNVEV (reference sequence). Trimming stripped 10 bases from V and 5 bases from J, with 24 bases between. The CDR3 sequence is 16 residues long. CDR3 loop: CATQPLDYSNNNEQFF. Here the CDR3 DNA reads TGTGCCACCCAACCCCTCGACTACAGCAACAACAATGAGCAGTTCTTC.

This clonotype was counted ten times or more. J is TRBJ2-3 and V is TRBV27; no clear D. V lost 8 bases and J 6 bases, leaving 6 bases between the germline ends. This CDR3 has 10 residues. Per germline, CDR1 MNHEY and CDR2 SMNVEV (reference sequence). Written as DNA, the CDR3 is TGTGCCAGCGGTTGGGATACGCAGTATTTT. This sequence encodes CASGWDTQYF.

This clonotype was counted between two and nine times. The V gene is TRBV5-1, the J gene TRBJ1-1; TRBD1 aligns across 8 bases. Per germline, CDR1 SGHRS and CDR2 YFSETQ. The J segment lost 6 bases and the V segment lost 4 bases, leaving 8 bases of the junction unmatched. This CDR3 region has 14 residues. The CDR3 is CASSRSGGSSEAFF. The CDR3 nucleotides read TGCGCCAGCAGCCGGTCAGGGGGCTCTTCTGAAGCTTTCTTT.

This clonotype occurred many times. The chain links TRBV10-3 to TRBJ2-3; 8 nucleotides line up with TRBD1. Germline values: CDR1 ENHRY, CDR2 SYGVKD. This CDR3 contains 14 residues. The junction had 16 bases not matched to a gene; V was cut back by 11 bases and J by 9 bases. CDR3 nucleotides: TGTGCCTCCCTTCCTCAAGTCGACAGGGGAACGCAGTATTTT. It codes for CASLPQVDRGTQYF.

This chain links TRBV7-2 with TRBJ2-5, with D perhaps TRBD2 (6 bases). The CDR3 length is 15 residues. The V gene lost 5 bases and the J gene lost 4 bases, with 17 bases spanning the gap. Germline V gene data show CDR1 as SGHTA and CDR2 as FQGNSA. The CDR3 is CASSLFGSPTETQYF. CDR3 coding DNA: TGTGCCAGCAGCCTATTCGGGAGTCCCACAGAGACCCAGTACTTC.

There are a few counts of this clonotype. CDR3 nucleotides: TGTGCCAGCGGTTTCGGGACAGACCTTCTCTACGAGCAGTACTTC. Protein product: CASGFGTDLLYEQYF. The chain carries TRBV5-5 and TRBJ2-7; 7 bases are a match to TRBD1. The trim removed 7 bases at V and 3 bases at J, leaving 13 bases unmatched. CDR1 and CDR2 (germline): SGHKS, YYEKEE (reference sequence). This CDR3 region has 15 residues.

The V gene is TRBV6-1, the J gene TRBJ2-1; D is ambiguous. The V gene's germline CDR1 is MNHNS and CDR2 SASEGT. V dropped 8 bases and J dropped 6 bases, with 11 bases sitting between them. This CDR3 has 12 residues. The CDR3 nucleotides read TGTGCCAGCTTGTCAGTTTCCAATGAGCAGTTCTTC. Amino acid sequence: CASLSVSNEQFF.

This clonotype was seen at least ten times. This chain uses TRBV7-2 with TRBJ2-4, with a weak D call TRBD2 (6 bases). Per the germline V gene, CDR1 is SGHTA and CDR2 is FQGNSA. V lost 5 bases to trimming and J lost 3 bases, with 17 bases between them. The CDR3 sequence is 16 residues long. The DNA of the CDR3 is TGTGCCAGCAGCCCTCGGGCTAGCGAAGGCAAAAACATTCAGTACTTC. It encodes CASSPRASEGKNIQYF.

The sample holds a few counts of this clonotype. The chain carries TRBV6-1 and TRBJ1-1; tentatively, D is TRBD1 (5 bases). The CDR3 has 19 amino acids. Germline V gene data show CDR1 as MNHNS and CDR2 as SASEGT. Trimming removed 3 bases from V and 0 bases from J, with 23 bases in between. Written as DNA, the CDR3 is TGTGCCAGCAGTGATTATTTCCCCCCTGGGACGTTCATGAACACTGAAGCTTTCTTT. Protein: CASSDYFPPGTFMNTEAFF.

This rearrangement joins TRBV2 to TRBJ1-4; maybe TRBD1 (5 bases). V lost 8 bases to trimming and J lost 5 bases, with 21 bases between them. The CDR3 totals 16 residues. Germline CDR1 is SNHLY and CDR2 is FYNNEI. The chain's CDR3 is CASLKEEDRLNEKLFF. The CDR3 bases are TGTGCCAGCCTTAAAGAAGAAGACAGACTCAATGAAAAACTGTTTTTT.

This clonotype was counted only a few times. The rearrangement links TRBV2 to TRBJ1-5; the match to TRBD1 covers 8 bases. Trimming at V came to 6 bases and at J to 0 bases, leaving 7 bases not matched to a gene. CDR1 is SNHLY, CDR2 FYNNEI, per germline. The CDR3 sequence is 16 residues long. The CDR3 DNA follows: TGTGCCAGCAGATTGGACAGGGCCTATAGCAATCAGCCCCAGCATTTT. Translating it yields CASRLDRAYSNQPQHF.

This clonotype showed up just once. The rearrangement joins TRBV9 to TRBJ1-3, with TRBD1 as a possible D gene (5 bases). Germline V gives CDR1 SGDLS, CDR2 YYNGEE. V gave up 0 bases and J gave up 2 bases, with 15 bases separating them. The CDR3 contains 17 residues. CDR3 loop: CASSVELGLVAGNTIYF. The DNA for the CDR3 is TGTGCCAGCAGCGTAGAGTTGGGACTGGTAGCTGGAAACACCATATATTTT.

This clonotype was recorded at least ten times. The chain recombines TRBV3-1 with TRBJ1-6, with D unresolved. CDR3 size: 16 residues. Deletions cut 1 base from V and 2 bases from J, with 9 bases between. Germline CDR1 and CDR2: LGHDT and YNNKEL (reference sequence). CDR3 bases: TGTGCCAGCAGCCAAGGGAACCCAGCCTATAATTCACCCCTCCACTTT. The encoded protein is CASSQGNPAYNSPLHF.

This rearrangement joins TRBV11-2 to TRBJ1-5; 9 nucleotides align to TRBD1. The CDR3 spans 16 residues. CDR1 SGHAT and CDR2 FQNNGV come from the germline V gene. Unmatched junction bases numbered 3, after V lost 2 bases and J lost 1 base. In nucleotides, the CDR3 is TGTGCCAGCAGCTTAACGGGACAGGGAAGCAATCAGCCCCAGCATTTT. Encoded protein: CASSLTGQGSNQPQHF.

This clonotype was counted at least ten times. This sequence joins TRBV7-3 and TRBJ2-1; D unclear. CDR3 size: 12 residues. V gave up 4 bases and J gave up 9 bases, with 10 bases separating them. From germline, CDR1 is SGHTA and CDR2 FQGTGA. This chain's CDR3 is CASSSPAVEQFF. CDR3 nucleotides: TGTGCCAGCAGCTCCCCCGCCGTTGAGCAGTTCTTC.

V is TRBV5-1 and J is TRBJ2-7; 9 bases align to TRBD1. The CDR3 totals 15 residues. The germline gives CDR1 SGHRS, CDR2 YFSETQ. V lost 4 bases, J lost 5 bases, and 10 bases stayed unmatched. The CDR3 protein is CASSPPTGGSDEQYF. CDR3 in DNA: TGCGCCAGCAGCCCCCCGACAGGGGGAAGTGACGAGCAGTACTTC.

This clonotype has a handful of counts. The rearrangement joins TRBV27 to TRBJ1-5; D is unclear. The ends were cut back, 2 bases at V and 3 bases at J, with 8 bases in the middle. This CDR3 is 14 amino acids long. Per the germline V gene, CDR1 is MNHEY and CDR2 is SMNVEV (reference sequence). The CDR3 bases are TGTGCCAGCAGTTTAATAGGCCACAATCAGCCCCAGCATTTT. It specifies CASSLIGHNQPQHF.